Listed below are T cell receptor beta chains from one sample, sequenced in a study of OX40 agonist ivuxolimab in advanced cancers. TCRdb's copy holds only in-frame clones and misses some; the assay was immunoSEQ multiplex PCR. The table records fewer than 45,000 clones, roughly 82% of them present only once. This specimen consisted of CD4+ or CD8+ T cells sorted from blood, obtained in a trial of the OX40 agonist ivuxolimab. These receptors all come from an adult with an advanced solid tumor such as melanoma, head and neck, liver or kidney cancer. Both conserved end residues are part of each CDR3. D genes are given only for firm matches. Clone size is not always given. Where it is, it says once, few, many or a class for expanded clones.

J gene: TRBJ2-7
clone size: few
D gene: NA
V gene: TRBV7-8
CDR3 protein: CASSLLAGQAYEQYF
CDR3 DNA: TGTGCCAGCAGCTTACTTGCGGGCCAAGCCTACGAGCAGTACTTC

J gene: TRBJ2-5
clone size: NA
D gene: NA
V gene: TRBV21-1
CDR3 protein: CASSKERTGGRAQTQYF
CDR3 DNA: TGTGCCAGCAGCAAAGAAAGGACAGGGGGTAGGGCGCAGACCCAGTACTTC

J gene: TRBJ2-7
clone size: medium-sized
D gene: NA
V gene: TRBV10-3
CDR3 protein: CAISGIYEQYF
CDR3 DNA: TGTGCCATCAGCGGGATCTACGAGCAGTACTTC

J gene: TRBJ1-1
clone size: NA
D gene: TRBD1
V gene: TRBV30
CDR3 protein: CAWLHGQGESSTEAFF
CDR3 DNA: TGTGCCTGGCTGCACGGACAGGGGGAAAGTAGTACTGAAGCTTTCTTT

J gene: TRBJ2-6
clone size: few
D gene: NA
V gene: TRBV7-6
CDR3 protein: CASSLGTGPGVANVLTF
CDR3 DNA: TGTGCCAGCAGCTTAGGTACCGGGCCCGGGGTGGCCAACGTCCTGACTTTC

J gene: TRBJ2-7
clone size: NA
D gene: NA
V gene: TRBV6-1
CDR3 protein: CASSHYYEQYF
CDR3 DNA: TGTGCCAGCAGCCACTATTACGAGCAGTACTTC

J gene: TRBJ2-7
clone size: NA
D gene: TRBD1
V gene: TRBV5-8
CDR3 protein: CASSLAVRRQGHEQYF
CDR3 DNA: TGTGCCAGCAGCTTGGCCGTAAGAAGACAGGGCCACGAGCAGTACTTC

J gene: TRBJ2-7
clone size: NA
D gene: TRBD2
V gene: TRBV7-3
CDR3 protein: CASSLAQVGLVGEQYF
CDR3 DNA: TGTGCCAGCAGCTTAGCCCAAGTTGGACTAGTGGGCGAGCAGTACTTC

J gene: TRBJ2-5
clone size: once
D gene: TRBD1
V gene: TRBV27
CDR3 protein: CASSFDRDETQYF
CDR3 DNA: TGTGCCAGCAGTTTCGACAGGGATGAGACCCAGTACTTC

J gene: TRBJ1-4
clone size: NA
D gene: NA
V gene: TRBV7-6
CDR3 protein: CASSLRQGRQPNEKLFF
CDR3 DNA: TGTGCCAGCAGCTTGCGGCAAGGTCGGCAACCTAATGAAAAACTGTTTTTT

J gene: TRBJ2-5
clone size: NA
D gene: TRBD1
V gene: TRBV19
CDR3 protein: CASSDRTGGYQETQYF
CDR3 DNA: TGTGCCAGTAGCGATAGGACAGGGGGGTACCAAGAGACCCAGTACTTC

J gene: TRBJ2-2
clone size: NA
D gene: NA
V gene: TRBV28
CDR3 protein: CACQGSEGGELFF
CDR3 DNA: TGTGCCTGCCAAGGGAGTGAAGGCGGGGAGCTGTTTTTT

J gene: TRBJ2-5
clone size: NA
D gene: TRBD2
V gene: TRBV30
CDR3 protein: CAYRLGLAGVRETQYF
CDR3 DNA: TGTGCCTATCGATTAGGACTAGCGGGAGTCAGGGAGACCCAGTACTTC

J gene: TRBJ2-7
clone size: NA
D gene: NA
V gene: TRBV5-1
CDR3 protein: CASSTDRVYSYEQYF
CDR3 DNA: TGCGCCAGCAGTACGGACAGAGTGTACTCCTACGAGCAGTACTTC

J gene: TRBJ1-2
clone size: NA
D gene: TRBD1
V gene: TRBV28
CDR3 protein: CATLPGTVYGYTF
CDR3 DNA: TGTGCCACCTTGCCCGGGACAGTTTATGGCTACACCTTC

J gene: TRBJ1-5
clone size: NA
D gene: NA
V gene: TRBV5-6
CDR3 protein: CASSFRPGVVGQPQHF
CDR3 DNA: TGTGCCAGCAGCTTTCGGCCAGGGGTAGTAGGTCAGCCCCAGCATTTT

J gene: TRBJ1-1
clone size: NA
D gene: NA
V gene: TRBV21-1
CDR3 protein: CASGMSGVNTEAFF
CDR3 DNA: TGTGCCAGCGGAATGAGTGGTGTGAACACTGAAGCTTTCTTT

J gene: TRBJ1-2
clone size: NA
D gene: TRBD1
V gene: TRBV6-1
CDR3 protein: CASSEAGGDYGYTF
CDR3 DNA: TGTGCCAGCAGTGAAGCAGGGGGCGATTATGGCTACACCTTC

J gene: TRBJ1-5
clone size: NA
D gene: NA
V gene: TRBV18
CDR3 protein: CASSVGNSNQPQHF
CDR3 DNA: TGTGCCAGCTCGGTAGGCAATAGCAATCAGCCCCAGCATTTT

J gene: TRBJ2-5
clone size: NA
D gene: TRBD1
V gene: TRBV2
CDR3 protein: CAGKGQFQETQYF
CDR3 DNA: TGTGCCGGCAAGGGACAGTTCCAAGAGACCCAGTACTTC

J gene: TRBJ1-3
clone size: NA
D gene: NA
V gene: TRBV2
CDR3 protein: CASSATLGLGGNTIYF
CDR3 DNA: TGTGCCAGCAGTGCGACGTTGGGACTAGGAGGAAACACCATATATTTT

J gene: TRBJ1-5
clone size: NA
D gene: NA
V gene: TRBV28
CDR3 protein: CASSLRQRVSSQPQHF
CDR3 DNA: TGTGCCAGCAGTTTAAGACAGAGGGTAAGCAGTCAGCCCCAGCATTTT

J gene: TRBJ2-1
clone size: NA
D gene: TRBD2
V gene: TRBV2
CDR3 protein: CASSPRTSGNEQFF
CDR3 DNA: TGTGCCAGCAGTCCCAGGACTAGCGGAAATGAGCAGTTCTTC

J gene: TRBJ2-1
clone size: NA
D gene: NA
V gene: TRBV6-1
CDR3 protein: CATNSRGSIYNEQFF
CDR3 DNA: TGTGCCACCAACTCTCGGGGCTCGATTTACAATGAGCAGTTCTTC

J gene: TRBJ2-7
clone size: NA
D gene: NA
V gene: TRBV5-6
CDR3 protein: CASSLSGVEQYF
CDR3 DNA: TGTGCCAGCAGCTTGTCAGGGGTCGAGCAGTACTTC

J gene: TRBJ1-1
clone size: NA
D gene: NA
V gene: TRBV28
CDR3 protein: CASSPSRVHSPEAFF
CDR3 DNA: TGTGCCAGCAGCCCCTCCAGGGTGCATAGCCCTGAAGCTTTCTTT

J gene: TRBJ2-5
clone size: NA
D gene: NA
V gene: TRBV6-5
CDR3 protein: CASSWTKQETQYF
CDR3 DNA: TGTGCCAGCAGCTGGACGAAACAAGAGACCCAGTACTTC

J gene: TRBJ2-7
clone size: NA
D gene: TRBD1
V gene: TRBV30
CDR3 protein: CAWGRDRPYEQYF
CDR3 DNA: TGTGCCTGGGGAAGGGACAGACCTTACGAGCAGTACTTC

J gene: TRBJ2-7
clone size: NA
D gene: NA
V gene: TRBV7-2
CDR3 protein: CASSFQNYEQYF
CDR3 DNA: TGTGCCAGCAGCTTCCAGAACTACGAGCAGTACTTC

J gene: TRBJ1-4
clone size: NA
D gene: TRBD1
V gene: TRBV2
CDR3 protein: CASSLDRLNEKLFF
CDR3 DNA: TGTGCCAGCAGCCTGGACAGGCTTAATGAAAAACTGTTTTTT

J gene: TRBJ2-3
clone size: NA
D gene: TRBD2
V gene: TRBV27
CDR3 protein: CASSLYSGGVADTQYF
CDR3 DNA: TGTGCCAGCAGTTTATATAGCGGGGGGGTTGCAGATACGCAGTATTTT

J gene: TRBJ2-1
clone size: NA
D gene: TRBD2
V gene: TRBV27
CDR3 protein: CASRRLAGSSYNEQFF
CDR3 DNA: TGTGCCAGCCGTCGACTAGCGGGGAGCTCCTACAATGAGCAGTTCTTC

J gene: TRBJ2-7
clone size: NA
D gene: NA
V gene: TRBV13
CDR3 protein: CASSPSGGSYEQYF
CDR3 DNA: TGTGCCAGCAGCCCAAGTGGCGGGTCCTACGAGCAGTACTTC

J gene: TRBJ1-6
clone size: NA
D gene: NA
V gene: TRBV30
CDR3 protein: CAWSVTRSGPSINSPLHF
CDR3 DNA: TGTGCCTGGAGTGTAACGCGTTCGGGACCCTCAATTAATTCACCCCTCCACTTT

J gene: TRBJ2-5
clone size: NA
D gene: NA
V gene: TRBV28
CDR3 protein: CASSPRGGTGQETQYF
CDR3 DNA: TGTGCCAGCAGTCCCCGAGGCGGGACTGGGCAGGAGACCCAGTACTTC

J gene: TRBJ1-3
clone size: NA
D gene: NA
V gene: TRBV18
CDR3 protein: CASSPPGVDSGNTIYF
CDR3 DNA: TGTGCCAGCTCTCCGCCCGGGGTCGACTCTGGAAACACCATATATTTT

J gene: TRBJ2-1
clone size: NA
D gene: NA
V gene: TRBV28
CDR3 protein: CASSFASARYNEQFF
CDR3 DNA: TGTGCCAGCAGTTTCGCTAGCGCTCGGTACAATGAGCAGTTCTTC

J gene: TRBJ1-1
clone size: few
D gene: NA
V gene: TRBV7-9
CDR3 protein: CASSLYSVNTEAFF
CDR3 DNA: TGTGCCAGCAGCTTATATTCAGTGAACACTGAAGCTTTCTTT

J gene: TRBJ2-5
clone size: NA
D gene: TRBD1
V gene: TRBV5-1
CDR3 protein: CASSETGGGGQETQYF
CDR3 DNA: TGCGCCAGCAGCGAAACAGGGGGCGGAGGCCAAGAGACCCAGTACTTC

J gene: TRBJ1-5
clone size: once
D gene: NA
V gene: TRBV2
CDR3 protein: CASSVRGLNQPQHF
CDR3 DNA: TGTGCCAGCAGTGTCAGGGGTTTAAATCAGCCCCAGCATTTT

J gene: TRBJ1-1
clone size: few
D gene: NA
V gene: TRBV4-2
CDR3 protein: CASSQEWRVSTEAFF
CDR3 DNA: TGTGCCAGCAGCCAAGAATGGAGAGTATCCACTGAAGCTTTCTTT

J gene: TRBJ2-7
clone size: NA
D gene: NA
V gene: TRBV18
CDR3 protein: CASSPTSYEQYF
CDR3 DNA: TGTGCCAGCTCACCCACTAGCTACGAGCAGTACTTC

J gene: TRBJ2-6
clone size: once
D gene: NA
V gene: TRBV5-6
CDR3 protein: CASSLTPSGANVLTF
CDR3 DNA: TGTGCCAGCAGCTTGACCCCCTCTGGGGCCAACGTCCTGACTTTC

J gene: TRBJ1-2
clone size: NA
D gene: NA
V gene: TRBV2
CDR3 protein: CASSEDRSAGYTF
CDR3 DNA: TGTGCCAGCAGTGAGGACAGATCTGCTGGCTACACCTTC

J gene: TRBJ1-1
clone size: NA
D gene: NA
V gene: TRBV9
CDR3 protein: CASSVAPLNTEAFF
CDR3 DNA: TGTGCCAGCAGCGTAGCTCCCTTGAACACTGAAGCTTTCTTT

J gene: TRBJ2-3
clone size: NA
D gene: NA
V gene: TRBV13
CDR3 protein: CASSPTTYTDTQYF
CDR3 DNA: TGTGCCAGCAGCCCGACGACGTACACAGATACGCAGTATTTT